A single sample is the source of the 17 T cell receptor beta chains below, sequenced in a study of blood T cell repertoires in COVID-19. Assay used: immunoSEQ multiplex PCR; TCRdb lists only in-frame clones, some missing. Of more than 150,000 clones listed, approximately 85% were seen once; the top ten hold approximately 9.8%. Sequences were obtained from peripheral blood. All receptors come from a woman aged 80 or older with acute or convalescent COVID-19.

The chain employs TRBV11-2 and TRBJ2-7; D perhaps matches TRBD2 (6 bases). The V gene's germline CDR1 is SGHAT and CDR2 FQNNGV. Trimming removed 3 bases from V and 7 bases from J, with 19 bases in between. The CDR3 has 15 amino acids. The CDR3 region is CASSFDPGRFGEQYF. DNA of the CDR3: TGTGCCAGCAGCTTCGACCCAGGGAGGTTTGGGGAGCAGTACTTC.

The chain uses TRBV7-9 and TRBJ2-7; TRBD2 might be the D (5 bases). Between the trimmed V and J ends, which lost 5 bases and 6 bases, there was a span of 8 bases. Per germline, CDR1 SEHNR and CDR2 FQNEAQ (reference sequence). There are 11 residues in the CDR3. The CDR3 region is CASSPGVEQYF. The CDR3 bases are TGTGCCAGCAGCCCCGGGGTCGAGCAGTACTTC. Based on the CDR3 plus reference TRBV7-9 and TRBJ2-7, the full variable domain is DTGVSQNPRHKITKRGQNVTFRCDPISEHNRLYWYRQTLGQGPEFLTYFQNEAQLEKSRLLSDRFSAERPKGSFSTLEIQRTEQGDSAMYLCASSPGVEQYFGPGTRLTVT.

This rearrangement joins TRBV6-5 to TRBJ2-5; maybe TRBD1 (7 bases). CDR3 length: 13 amino acids. Trimming took off 10 bases at V and 3 bases at J, with 15 bases between the two ends. CDR1 MNHEY and CDR2 SVGAGI come from the germline V gene. The CDR3 coding sequence is TGTGCCACCTCACGCAGGGGGGAAGAGACCCAGTACTTC. Its translation: CATSRRGEETQYF.

The chain carries TRBV6-4 and TRBJ1-5, with D uncertain. The length of the CDR3 is 13 residues. Looked up from germline, CDR1 is MRHNA and CDR2 is SNTAGT. The V end was cut by 3 bases, the J end by 7 bases, with 10 bases between. CDR3 protein: CASSEELRQPQHF. The CDR3 DNA follows: TGTGCCAGCAGTGAAGAGTTAAGACAGCCCCAGCATTTT.

The genes are TRBV19 and TRBJ2-3; 10 positions match TRBD2. Germline loops: CDR1 LNHDA, CDR2 SQIVND (reference sequence). V dropped 4 bases and J dropped 7; count of bases not matched to a gene: 2. The CDR3 extends over 13 amino acids. The CDR3 nucleotides read TGTGCCAGTAGTAGTAGCGGGGGGCATACGCAGTATTTT. Its protein product is CASSSSGGHTQYF.

The chain uses TRBV2 and TRBJ2-5; TRBD1 matches 7 bases. CDR1 and CDR2 (germline): SNHLY, FYNNEI. Trimming took 6 bases from V and 7 from J; bases not matched to a gene: 14. This CDR3 contains 15 residues. The CDR3 nucleotides are TGTGCCAGCAGGGCAGAAGGGGGCCGGATAGTGACCCAGTACTTC. It is translated as CASRAEGGRIVTQYF.

The V gene is TRBV5-1, the J gene TRBJ2-5; TRBD2 aligns across 9 bases. Germline V CDR1 and CDR2: SGHRS, YFSETQ. The CDR3 loop spans 15 amino acids. The ends lost 1 base at V and 4 bases at J; junction bases unmatched: 5. The CDR3 DNA reads TGCGCCAGCAGCTTGTGGCGGGGGGGTAGAGAGACCCAGTACTTC. The encoded protein is CASSLWRGGRETQYF. Full variable domain (rest looked up from reference TRBV5-1 and TRBJ2-5): KAGVTQTPRYLIKTRGQQVTLSCSPISGHRSVSWYQQTPGQGLQFLFEYFSETQRNKGNFPGRFSGRQFSNSRSEMNVSTLELGDSALYLCASSLWRGGRETQYFGPGTRLLVL.

V is TRBV12-5 and J is TRBJ2-3, with a tentative D call TRBD1 (7 bases). The germline V and J ends were trimmed by 6 bases and 4 bases, with 20 bases remaining between them. Germline CDR1 is LGHNT and CDR2 is FRNRAP. This CDR3 contains 16 residues. This CDR3 reads CASGPLAGGGADTQYF. The DNA for the CDR3 is TGTGCTAGTGGCCCCTTAGCCGGAGGGGGCGCAGATACGCAGTATTTT. Together with reference TRBV12-5 and TRBJ2-3, the CDR3 gives the full variable domain: DARVTQTPRHKVTEMGQEVTMRCQPILGHNTVFWYRQTMMQGLELLAYFRNRAPLDDSGMPKDRFSAEMPDATLATLKIQPSEPRDSAVYFCASGPLAGGGADTQYFGPGTRLTVL.

This clone was seen only once. The rearrangement links TRBV6-5 to TRBJ1-2; 9 nucleotides line up with TRBD1. V gave up 0 bases and J gave up 2 bases; unmatched junction bases: 1. The CDR3 contains 15 residues. Germline values: CDR1 MNHEY, CDR2 SVGAGI. CDR3 in amino acids: CASSYSGTGNYGYTF. The DNA for the CDR3 is TGTGCCAGCAGTTACTCCGGGACAGGGAACTATGGCTACACCTTC.

Notes on this clone: Different DNA sequences within this sample yield the same CDR3. The chain is built from TRBV12-3 or TRBV12-4 and TRBJ2-7; possible D gene TRBD1, 5 bases. The V gene lost 2 bases and the J gene lost 4 bases, with 6 bases spanning the gap. The CDR3 loop spans 12 amino acids. DNA for the CDR3: TGTGCCAGCAGTTTACAGGGATACGAGCAGTACTTC. As protein: CASSLQGYEQYF.

Concerning this clone: Other nucleotide sequences from this sample produce the same CDR3. The chain recombines TRBV6-6 with TRBJ1-2; 8 bases fit TRBD1. V was clipped by 5 bases and J by 5 bases; unmatched bases: 4. Germline V gene data show CDR1 as MNHNY and CDR2 as SVGAGI (reference sequence). CDR3 size: 13 residues. CDR3 nucleotides: TGTGCCAGCAGTCCCCGGACAGGGTATGGCTACACCTTC. Translated: CASSPRTGYGYTF.

The genes are TRBV19 and TRBJ2-5; tentatively, D is TRBD1 (6 bases). The CDR3 is 14 residues long. From germline, CDR1 is LNHDA and CDR2 SQIVND (reference sequence). V was shortened by 3 bases and J by 4 bases, with 12 bases between the two germline ends. The CDR3: CASSIRDKRETQYF. The CDR3 DNA reads TGTGCCAGTAGTATCCGGGACAAGCGAGAGACCCAGTACTTC.

Regarding this clone: The same CDR3 is also encoded by other DNA sequences in this sample. The chain joins TRBV27 to TRBJ1-5, with D hard to call. The CDR3 has 13 amino acids. V was trimmed by 0 bases and J by 4 bases, leaving 4 bases between them. Germline V CDR1 and CDR2: MNHEY, SMNVEV (reference sequence). The CDR3 loop reads CASSLSRNQPQHF. CDR3 in DNA: TGTGCCAGCAGTTTATCCAGAAATCAGCCCCAGCATTTT.

The sample holds one count of this clone. V is TRBV18 and J is TRBJ1-1, with a possible D match to TRBD1 (5 bases). The CDR3 length is 14 residues. The germline CDR1 and CDR2 sequences are KGHSH and LQKENI. V gave up 1 base and J gave up 4 bases, with 10 bases separating them. CDR3: CASSPREGVTEAFF. CDR3 nucleotide sequence: TGTGCCAGCTCACCACGGGAAGGGGTCACTGAAGCTTTCTTT.

The rearrangement uses TRBV7-8 and TRBJ1-5, with 7 nucleotides matching TRBD1. The CDR3 runs 18 residues. CDR1 is SGHVS, CDR2 FQNEAQ, per germline. V dropped 4 bases and J dropped 0; count of bases not matched to a gene: 12. The CDR3 DNA reads TGTGCCAGCAGCTCGCCCCCTACAGGGGTCCTTAGCAATCAGCCCCAGCATTTT. Amino acid sequence: CASSSPPTGVLSNQPQHF.

J is TRBJ1-3 and V is TRBV9; perhaps TRBD1 as D (5 bases). This CDR3 contains 15 residues. V gave up 5 bases and J gave up 0 bases, with 12 bases separating them. The V gene's germline CDR1 is SGDLS and CDR2 YYNGEE. CDR3 nucleotide sequence: TGTGCCAGCAGTGCCCGACAGAACTCTGGAAACACCATATATTTT. This sequence encodes CASSARQNSGNTIYF. Complete variable domain (other parts from reference TRBV9 and TRBJ1-3): DSGVTQTPKHLITATGQRVTLRCSPRSGDLSVYWYQQSLDQGLQFLIQYYNGEERAKGNILERFSAQQFPDLHSELNLSSLELGDSALYFCASSARQNSGNTIYFGEGSWLTVV.

This chain links TRBV6-5 with TRBJ2-3; 7 nucleotides match TRBD2. CDR3 length: 15 amino acids. Germline-derived CDR1 and CDR2 are MNHEY and SVGAGI. The V segment lost 0 bases and the J segment 6 bases; nucleotides outside the gene matches: 6. The CDR3 protein is CASSYSRQGGDTQYF. DNA for the CDR3: TGTGCCAGCAGTTACTCGAGGCAGGGAGGGGATACGCAGTATTTT.